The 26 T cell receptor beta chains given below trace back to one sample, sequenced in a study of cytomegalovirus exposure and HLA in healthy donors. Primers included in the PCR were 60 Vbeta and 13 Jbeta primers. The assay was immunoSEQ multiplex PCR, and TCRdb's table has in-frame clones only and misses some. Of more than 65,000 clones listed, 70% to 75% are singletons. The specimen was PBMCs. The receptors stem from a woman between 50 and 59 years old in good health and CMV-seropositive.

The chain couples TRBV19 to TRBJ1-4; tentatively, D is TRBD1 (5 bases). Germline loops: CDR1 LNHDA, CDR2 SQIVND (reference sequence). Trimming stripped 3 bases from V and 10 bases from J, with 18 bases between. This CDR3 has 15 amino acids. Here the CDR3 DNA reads TGTGCCAGTAGTATCGGGGGGACCGCTAAAGTAAAACTGTTTTTT. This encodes CASSIGGTAKVKLFF.

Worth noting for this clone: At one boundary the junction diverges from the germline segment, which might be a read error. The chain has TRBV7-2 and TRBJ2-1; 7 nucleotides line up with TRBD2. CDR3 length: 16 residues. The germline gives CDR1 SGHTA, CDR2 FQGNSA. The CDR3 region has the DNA TGTGCCAGCAGCTTAGCGGGCGGGAGCTCCCACAATGAGCAGTTCTTC. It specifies CASSLAGGSSHNEQFF.

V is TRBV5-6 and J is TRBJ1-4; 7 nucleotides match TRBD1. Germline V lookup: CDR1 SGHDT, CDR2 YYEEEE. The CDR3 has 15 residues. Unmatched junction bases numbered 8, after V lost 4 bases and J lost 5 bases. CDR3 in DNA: TGTGCCAGCAGCCCCATGGGACAGAAAAATGAAAAACTGTTTTTT. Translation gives CASSPMGQKNEKLFF.

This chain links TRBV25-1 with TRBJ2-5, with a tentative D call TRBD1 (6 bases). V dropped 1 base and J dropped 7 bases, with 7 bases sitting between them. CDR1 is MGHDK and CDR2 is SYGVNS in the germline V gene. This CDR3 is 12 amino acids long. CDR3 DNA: TGTGCCAGCAGTGAATCAGGGGTGACCCAGTACTTC. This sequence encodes CASSESGVTQYF.

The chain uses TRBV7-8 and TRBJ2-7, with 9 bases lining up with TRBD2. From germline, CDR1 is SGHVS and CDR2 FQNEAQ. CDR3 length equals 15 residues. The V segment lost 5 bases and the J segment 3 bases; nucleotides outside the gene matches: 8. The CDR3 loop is CASSLLPSGIYEQYF. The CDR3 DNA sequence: TGTGCCAGCAGCCTACTCCCTAGCGGGATCTACGAGCAGTACTTC.

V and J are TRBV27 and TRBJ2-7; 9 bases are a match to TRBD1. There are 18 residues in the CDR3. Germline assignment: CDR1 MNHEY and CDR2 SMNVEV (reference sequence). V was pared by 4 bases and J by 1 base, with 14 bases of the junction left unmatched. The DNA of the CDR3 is TGTGCCAGCAGTTCCCCCGCCCGGACAGGGGCCCGATCCTACGAGCAGTACTTC. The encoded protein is CASSSPARTGARSYEQYF.

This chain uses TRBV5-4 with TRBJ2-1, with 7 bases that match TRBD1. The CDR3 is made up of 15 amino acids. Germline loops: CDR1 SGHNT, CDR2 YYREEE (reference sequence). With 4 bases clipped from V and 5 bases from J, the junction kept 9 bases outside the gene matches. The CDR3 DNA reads TGTGCCAGCAGCCGAGGCGGACAGGCCCACAATGAGCAGTTCTTC. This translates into CASSRGGQAHNEQFF.

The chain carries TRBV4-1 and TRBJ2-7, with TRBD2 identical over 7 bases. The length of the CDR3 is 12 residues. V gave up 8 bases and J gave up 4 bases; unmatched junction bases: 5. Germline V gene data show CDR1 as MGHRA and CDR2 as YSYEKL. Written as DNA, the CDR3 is TGCGCCAGCGGGAGGGCCGGGTACGAGCAGTACTTC. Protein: CASGRAGYEQYF.

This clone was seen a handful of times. The CDR3 nucleotides read TGTGCCAGCCGTCGGGAGGTCAACACCGGGGAGCTGTTTTTT. It specifies CASRREVNTGELFF. The V gene is TRBV9, the J gene TRBJ2-2, with 7 bases that match TRBD2. Trimming cost V 7 bases and J 2 bases; bases outside gene matches: 5. Germline lookup yields CDR1 SGDLS and CDR2 YYNGEE. The CDR3 has 14 residues.

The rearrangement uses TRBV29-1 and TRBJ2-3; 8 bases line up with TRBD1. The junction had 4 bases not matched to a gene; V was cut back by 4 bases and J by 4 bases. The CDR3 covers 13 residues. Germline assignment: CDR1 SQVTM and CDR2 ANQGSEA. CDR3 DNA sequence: TGCAGCGTTGCTTCAGGGGGCCCAGATACGCAGTATTTT. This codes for CSVASGGPDTQYF.

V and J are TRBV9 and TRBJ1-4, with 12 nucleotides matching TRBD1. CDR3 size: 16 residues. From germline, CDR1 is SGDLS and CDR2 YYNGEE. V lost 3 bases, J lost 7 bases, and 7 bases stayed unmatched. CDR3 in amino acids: CASSAGTGGRGEKLFF. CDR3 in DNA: TGTGCCAGCAGCGCCGGGACAGGGGGCCGGGGTGAAAAACTGTTTTTT.

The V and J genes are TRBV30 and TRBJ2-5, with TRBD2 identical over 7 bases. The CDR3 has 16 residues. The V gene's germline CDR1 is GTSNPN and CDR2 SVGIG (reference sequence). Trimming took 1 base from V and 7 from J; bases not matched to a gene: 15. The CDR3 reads CAWSAPQASGPRTQYF. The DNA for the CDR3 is TGTGCCTGGAGTGCCCCCCAGGCTAGCGGACCACGGACCCAGTACTTC. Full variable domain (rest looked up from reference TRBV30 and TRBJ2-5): SQTIHQWPATLVQPVGSPLSLECTVEGTSNPNLYWYRQAAGRGLQLLFYSVGIGQISSEVPQNLSASRPQDRQFILSSKKLLLSDSGFYLCAWSAPQASGPRTQYFGPGTRLLVL.

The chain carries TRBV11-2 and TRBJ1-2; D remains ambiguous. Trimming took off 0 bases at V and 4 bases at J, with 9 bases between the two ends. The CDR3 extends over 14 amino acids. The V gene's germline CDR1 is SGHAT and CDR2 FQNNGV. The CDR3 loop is CASSLEGGGYGYTF. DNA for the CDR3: TGTGCCAGCAGCTTAGAAGGTGGCGGCTATGGCTACACCTTC.

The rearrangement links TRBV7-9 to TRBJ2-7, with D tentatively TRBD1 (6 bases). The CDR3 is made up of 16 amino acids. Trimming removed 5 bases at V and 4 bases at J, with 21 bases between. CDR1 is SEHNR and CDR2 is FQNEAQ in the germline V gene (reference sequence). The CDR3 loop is CASSPPLGAGDYEQYF. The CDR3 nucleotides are TGTGCCAGCAGCCCCCCCCTAGGGGCAGGGGATTACGAGCAGTACTTC.

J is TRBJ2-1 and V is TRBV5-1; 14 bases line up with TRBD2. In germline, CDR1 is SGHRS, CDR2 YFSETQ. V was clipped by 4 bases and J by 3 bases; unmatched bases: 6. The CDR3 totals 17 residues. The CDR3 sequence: CASSPGTSGSGYNEQFF. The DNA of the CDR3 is TGCGCCAGCAGCCCCGGGACTAGCGGGAGCGGCTACAATGAGCAGTTCTTC.

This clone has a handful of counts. The CDR3, as DNA: TGTGCCAGCAGTTACTCGGGACTAGTGAGCCAAGAGACCCAGTACTTC. It encodes CASSYSGLVSQETQYF. The chain combines TRBV6-5 with TRBJ2-5; 8 positions agree with TRBD2. CDR1 MNHEY and CDR2 SVGAGI come from the germline V gene. The CDR3 has 16 residues. Trimming took 0 bases from V and 1 from J; bases not matched to a gene: 4.

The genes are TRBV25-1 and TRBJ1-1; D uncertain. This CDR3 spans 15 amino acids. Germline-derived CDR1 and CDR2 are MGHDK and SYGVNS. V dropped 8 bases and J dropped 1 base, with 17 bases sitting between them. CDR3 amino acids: CASGGWAEPNTEAFF. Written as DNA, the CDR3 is TGTGCCAGCGGCGGGTGGGCGGAGCCGAACACTGAAGCTTTCTTT. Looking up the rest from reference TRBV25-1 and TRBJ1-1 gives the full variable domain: EADIYQTPRYLVIGTGKKITLECSQTMGHDKMYWYQQDPGMELHLIHYSYGVNSTEKGDLSSESTVSRIRTEHFPLTLESARPSHTSQYLCASGGWAEPNTEAFFGQGTRLTVV.

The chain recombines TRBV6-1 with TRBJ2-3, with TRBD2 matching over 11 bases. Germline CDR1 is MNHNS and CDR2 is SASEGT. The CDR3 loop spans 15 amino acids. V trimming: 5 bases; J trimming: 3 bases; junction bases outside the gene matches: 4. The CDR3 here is CASSSRLAGTDTQYF. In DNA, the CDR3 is TGTGCCAGCAGTTCGCGACTAGCGGGAACAGATACGCAGTATTTT.

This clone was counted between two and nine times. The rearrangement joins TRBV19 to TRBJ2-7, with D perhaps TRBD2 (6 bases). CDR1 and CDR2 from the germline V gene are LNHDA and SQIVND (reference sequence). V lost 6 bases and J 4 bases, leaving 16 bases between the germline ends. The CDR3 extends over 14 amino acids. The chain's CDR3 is CASRRDPKNYEQYF. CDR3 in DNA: TGTGCCAGTAGGCGGGATCCTAAAAATTACGAGCAGTACTTC.

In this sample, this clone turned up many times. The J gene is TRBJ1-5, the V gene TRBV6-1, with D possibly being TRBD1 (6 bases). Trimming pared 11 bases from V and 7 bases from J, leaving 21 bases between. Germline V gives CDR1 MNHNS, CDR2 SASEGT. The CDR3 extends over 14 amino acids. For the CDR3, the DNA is TGTGCCCCCCAAGAGACAGGCCCGGACCAGCCCCAGCATTTT. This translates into CAPQETGPDQPQHF.

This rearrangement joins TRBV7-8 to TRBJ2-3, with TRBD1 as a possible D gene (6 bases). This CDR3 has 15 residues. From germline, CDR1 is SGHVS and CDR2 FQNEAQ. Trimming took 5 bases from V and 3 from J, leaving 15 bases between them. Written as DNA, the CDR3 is TGTGCCAGCAGCCCGGGACACGGTAGGACAGATACGCAGTATTTT. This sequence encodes CASSPGHGRTDTQYF.

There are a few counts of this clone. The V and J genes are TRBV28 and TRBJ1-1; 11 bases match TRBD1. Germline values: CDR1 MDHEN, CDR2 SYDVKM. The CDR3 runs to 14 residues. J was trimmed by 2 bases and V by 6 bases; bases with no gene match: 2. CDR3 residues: CASRGTGGNTEAFF. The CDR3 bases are TGTGCCAGCAGGGGGACAGGGGGAAACACTGAAGCTTTCTTT.

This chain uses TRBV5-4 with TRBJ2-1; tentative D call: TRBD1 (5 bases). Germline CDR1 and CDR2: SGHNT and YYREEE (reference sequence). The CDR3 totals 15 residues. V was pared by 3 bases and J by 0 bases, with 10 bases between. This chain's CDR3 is CASSSDSSSYNEQFF. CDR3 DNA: TGTGCCAGCAGCTCTGACAGTTCCTCCTACAATGAGCAGTTCTTC.

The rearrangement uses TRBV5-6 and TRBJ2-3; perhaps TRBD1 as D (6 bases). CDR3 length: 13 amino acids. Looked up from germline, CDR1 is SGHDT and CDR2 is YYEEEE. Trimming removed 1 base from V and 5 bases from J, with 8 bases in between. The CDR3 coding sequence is TGTGCCAGCAGCTTGAAGGGGGTAGATACGCAGTATTTT. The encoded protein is CASSLKGVDTQYF. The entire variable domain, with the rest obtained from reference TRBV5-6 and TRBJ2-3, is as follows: DAGVTQSPTHLIKTRGQQVTLRCSPKSGHDTVSWYQQALGQGPQFIFQYYEEEERQRGNFPDRFSGHQFPNYSSELNVNALLLGDSALYLCASSLKGVDTQYFGPGTRLTVL.

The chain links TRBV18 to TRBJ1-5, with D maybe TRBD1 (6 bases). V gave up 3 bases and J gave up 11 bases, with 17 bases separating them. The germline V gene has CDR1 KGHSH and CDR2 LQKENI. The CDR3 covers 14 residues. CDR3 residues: CASSPQEISGAQHF. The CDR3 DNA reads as TGTGCCAGCTCACCCCAAGAGATCTCAGGGGCCCAGCATTTT.

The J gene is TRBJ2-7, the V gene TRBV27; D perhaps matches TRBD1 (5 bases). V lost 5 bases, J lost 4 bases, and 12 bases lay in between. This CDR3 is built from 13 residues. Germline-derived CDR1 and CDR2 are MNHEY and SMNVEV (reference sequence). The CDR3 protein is CASSKGSRYEQYF. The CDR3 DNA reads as TGTGCCAGCAGTAAGGGGTCAAGGTACGAGCAGTACTTC.